This TCR beta chain appears in the sequencing data of a study of regulatory T cells in long-lasting Graves disease. Study context: Positive TSH receptor antibodies alongside over 5 years of antithyroid drugs were what marked Graves' disease as persistent. The study's findings and limits: Persistent disease samples used TRBV28, TRBJ1-2 and TRBJ2-5 preferentially. Fewer public clonotypes were shared by new patients (about 940) than by persistent patients (approximately 2,700).

This clonotype has at least ten counts. Its antigen is still unknown. V was clipped by 6 bases and J by 5 bases, with 7 bases between them. The CDR3 contains 11 residues. Sequencing libraries for TCR beta were prepared with iRepertoire HTBI primers and Arm-PCR of CDR3 regions. A single record per CDR3 protein comes from TCRdb applying MiXCR to the multiplex PCR reads. The sample shows 310,000 or so distinct CDR3 sequences, 22% of them seen only once. Documented time point: persistent/refractory GD, antithyroid drugs over 5 years with positive TRAb. RNA from PBMCs was the source of the TCR library. Clinicians diagnosed Graves' disease using American Thyroid Association guidelines.

The chain combines TRBV12-3 or TRBV12-4 with TRBJ2-5, with no clear D. This TCR derives from a female donor with Graves disease. The specimen was peripheral blood mononuclear cells (PBMCs), collected when the disease was refractory, from a patient treated with antithyroid drugs. This CDR3 reads CASRNKETQYF. CDR3 nucleotide sequence: TGTGCCAGCAGGAACAAGGAGACCCAGTACTTC.